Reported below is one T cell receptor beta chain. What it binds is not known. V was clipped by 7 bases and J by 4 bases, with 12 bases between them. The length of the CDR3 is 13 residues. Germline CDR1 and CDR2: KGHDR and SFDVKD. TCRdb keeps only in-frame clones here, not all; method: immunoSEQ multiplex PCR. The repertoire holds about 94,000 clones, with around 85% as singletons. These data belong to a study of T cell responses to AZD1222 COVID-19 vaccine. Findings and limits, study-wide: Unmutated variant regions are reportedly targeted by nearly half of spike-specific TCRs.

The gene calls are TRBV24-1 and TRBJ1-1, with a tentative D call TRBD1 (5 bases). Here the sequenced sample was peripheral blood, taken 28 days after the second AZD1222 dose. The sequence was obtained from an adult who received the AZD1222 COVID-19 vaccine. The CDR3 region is CATRTAGGTEAFF. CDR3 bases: TGTGCCACCAGGACGGCGGGGGGCACTGAAGCTTTCTTT.